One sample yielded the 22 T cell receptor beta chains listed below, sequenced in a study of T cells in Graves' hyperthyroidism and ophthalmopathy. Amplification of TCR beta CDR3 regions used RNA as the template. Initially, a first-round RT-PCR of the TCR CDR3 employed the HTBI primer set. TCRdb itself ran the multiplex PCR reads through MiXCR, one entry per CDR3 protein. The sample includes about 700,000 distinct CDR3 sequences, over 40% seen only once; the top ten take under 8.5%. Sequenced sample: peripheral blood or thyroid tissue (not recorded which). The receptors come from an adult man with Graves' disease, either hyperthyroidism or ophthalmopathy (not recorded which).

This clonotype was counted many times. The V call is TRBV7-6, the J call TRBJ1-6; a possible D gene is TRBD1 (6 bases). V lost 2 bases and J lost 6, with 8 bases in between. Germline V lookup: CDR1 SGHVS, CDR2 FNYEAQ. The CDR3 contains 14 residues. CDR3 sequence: CASSLRGTNSPLHF. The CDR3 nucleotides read TGTGCCAGCAGCTTAAGGGGGACTAATTCACCCCTCCACTTT.

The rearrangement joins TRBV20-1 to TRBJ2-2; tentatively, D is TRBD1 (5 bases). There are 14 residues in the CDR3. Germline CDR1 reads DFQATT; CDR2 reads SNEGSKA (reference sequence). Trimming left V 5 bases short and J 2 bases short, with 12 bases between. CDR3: CSAPSQGNTGELFF. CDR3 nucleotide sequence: TGCAGTGCTCCATCTCAGGGAAACACCGGGGAGCTGTTTTTT.

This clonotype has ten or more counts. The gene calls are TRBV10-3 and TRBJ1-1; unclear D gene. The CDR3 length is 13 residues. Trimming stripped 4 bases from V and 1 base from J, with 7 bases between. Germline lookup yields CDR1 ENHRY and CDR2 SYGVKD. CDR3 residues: CAISVAGNTEAFF. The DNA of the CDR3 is TGTGCCATCAGTGTGGCAGGGAACACTGAAGCTTTCTTT.

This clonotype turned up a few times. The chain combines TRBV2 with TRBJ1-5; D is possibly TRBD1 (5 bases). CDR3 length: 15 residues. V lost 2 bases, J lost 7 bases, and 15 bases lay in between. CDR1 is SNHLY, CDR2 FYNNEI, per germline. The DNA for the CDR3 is TGTGCCAGCAGTGAATCGGCTGGGGCTAACCAGCCCCAGCATTTT. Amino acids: CASSESAGANQPQHF.

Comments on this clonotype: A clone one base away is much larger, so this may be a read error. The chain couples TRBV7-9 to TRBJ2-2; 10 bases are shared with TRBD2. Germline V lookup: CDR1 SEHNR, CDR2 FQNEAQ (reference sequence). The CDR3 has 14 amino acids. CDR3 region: CASGRTSGTGEPFF. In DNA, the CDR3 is TGTGCCAGCGGGCGGACTAGCGGCACCGGGGAGCCGTTTTTT.

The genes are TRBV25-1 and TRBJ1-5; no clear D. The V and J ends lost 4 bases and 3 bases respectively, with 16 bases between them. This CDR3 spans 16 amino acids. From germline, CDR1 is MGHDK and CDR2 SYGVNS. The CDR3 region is CASSASPAGNNQPQHF. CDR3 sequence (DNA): TGTGCCAGCAGTGCTAGTCCGGCCGGAAACAATCAGCCCCAGCATTTT.

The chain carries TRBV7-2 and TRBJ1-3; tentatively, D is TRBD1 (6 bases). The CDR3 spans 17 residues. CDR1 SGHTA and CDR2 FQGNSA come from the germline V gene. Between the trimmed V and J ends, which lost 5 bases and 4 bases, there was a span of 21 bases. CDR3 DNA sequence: TGTGCCAGCAGCCAAGGGGGAACAGCTCTACGGGGAAACACCATATATTTT. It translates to CASSQGGTALRGNTIYF.

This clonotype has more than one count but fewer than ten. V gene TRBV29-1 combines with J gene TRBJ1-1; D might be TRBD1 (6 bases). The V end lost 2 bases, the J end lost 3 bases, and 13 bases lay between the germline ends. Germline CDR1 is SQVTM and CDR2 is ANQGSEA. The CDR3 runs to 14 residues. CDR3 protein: CSVEKGHPYTEAFF. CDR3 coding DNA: TGCAGCGTTGAAAAGGGACACCCGTACACTGAAGCTTTCTTT.

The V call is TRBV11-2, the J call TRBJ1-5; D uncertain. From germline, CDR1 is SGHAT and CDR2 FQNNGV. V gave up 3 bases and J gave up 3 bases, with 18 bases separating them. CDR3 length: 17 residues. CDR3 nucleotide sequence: TGTGCCAGCAGCTTCCTAGGGAAGGCAGGAGTCAATCAGCCCCAGCATTTT. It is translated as CASSFLGKAGVNQPQHF.

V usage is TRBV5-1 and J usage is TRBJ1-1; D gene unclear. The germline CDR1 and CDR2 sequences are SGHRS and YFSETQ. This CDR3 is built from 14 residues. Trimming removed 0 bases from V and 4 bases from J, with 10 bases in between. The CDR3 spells CASSLEGYSTEAFF. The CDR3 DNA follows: TGCGCCAGCAGCTTGGAAGGCTACAGCACTGAAGCTTTCTTT.

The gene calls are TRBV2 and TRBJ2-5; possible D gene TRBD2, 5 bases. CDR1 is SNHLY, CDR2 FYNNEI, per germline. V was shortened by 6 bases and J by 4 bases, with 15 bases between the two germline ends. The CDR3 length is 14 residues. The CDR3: CASSVTPEGETQYF. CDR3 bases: TGTGCCAGCAGCGTGACCCCTGAGGGAGAGACCCAGTACTTC.

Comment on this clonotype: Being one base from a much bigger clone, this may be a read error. CDR3 amino acids: CASSLDGTGNYGYTF. The CDR3 DNA sequence: TGTGCCAGCAGCTTAGACGGGACAGGGAACTATGGCTACACCTTC. The rearrangement links TRBV7-2 to TRBJ1-2; 9 bases line up with TRBD1. Germline V gene sequence: CDR1 SGHTA, CDR2 FQGNSA. Germline trimming cut 1 base from V and 2 bases from J; bases unmatched to any gene: 2. This CDR3 is built from 15 residues.

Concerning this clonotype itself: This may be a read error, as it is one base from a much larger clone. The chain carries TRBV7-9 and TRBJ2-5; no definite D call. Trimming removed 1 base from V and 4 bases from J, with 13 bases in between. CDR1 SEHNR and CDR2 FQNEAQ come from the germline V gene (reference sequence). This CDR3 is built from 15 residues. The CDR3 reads CASSLVAALRETQYF. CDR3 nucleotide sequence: TGTGCCAGCAGCTTAGTTGCGGCGCTTCGAGAGACCCAGTACTTC.

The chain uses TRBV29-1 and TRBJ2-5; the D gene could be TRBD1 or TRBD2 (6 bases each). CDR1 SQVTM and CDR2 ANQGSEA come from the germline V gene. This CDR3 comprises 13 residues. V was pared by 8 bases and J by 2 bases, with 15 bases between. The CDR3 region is CSIGGPTQETQYF. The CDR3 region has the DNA TGCAGCATCGGGGGCCCAACTCAAGAGACCCAGTACTTC. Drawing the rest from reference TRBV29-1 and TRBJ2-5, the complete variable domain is SAVISQKPSRDICQRGTSLTIQCQVDSQVTMMFWYRQQPGQSLTLIATANQGSEATYESGFVIDKFPISRPNLTFSTLTVSNMSPEDSSIYLCSIGGPTQETQYFGPGTRLLVL.

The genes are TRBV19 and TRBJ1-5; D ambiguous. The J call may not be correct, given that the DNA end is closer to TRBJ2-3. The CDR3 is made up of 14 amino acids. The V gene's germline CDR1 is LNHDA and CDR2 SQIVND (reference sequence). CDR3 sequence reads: CASSMGLGNQPQYF. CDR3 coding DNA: TGTGCCAGTAGTATGGGCCTAGGGAATCAGCCCCAGTATTTT.

The DNA of the CDR3 is TGTGCCACCAGCAGAGTATCAGGAAGAGGGGACTATGGCTACACCTTC. It specifies CATSRVSGRGDYGYTF. V gene TRBV15 combines with J gene TRBJ1-2, with D perhaps matching TRBD1 (5 bases). This CDR3 has 16 amino acids. Germline V gives CDR1 LNHNV, CDR2 YYDKDF (reference sequence). V was shortened by 1 base and J by 3 bases, with 15 bases between the two germline ends.

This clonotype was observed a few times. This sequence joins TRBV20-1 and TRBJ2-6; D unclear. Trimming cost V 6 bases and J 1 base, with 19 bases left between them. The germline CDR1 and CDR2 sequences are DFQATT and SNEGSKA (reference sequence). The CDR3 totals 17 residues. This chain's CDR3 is CSAEIPFPGSGANVLTF. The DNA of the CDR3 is TGCAGTGCCGAGATCCCCTTCCCAGGATCTGGGGCCAACGTCCTGACTTTC.

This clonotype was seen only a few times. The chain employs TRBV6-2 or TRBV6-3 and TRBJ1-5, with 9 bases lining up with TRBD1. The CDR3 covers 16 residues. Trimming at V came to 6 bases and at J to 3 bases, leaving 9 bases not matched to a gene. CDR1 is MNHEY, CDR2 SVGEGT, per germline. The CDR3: CASSLGTGRLNQPQHF. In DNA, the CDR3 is TGTGCCAGCAGCCTTGGGACAGGGAGGCTCAATCAGCCCCAGCATTTT.

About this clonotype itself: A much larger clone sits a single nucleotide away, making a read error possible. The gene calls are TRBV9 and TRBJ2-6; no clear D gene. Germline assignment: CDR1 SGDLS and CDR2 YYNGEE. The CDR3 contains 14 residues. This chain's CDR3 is CASSVNPGVNVLTF. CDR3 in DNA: TGTGCCAGCAGCGTAAACCCTGGGGTCAACGTCCTGACTTTC.

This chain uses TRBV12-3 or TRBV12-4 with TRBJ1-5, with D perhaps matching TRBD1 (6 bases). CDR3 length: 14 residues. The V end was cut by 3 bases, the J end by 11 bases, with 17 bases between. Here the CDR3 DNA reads TGTGCCAGCAGTTTTGGACAGAGGGGCACGGCCCAGCATTTT. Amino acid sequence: CASSFGQRGTAQHF.

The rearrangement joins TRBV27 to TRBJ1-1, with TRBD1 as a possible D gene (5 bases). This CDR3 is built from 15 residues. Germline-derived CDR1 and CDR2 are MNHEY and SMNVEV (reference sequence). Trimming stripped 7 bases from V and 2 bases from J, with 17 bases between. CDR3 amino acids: CASTKGTVSNTEAFF. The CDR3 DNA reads TGTGCCAGCACCAAAGGGACGGTGTCTAACACTGAAGCTTTCTTT.

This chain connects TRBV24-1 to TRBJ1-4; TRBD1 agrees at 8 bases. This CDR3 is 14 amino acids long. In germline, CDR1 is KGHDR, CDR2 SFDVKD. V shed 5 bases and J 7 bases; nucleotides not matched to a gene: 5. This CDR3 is CATSVTGGGEKLFF. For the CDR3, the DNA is TGTGCCACCAGTGTAACAGGGGGAGGTGAAAAACTGTTTTTT.